These T cell receptor beta chains were read from a single sample in a study of blood T cell repertoires in COVID-19. Using immunoSEQ multiplex PCR, the repertoire was profiled, and TCRdb retains in-frame clones only, with some absent. The sample records around 110,000 clones, 65% to 85% being singletons. The sample comprised peripheral blood. The receptors stem from a woman in her 70s with acute or convalescent COVID-19. CDR3s include the opening cysteine and the closing phenylalanine or tryptophan. The order of the fields is CDR3 length, D gene, clone size, V gene, J gene, CDR3 DNA, CDR3 protein. A D gene is named only where the DNA matches it firmly. Size tells how often a clone was seen (once, few, many) or the class of an expanded clone, and some rows leave it out.

>15|NA|NA|TRBV5-5|TRBJ2-1
TGTGCCAGCAGCTCCACCGGGACTCCCTACAATGAGCAGTTCTTC
CASSSTGTPYNEQFF
>16|NA|once|TRBV19|TRBJ1-1
TGTGCCAGTAGTGCGGGCGGGAGTGTCATGAACACTGAAGCTTTCTTT
CASSAGGSVMNTEAFF
>14|NA|few|TRBV6-2/TRBV6-3|TRBJ1-6
TGTGCCAGCAGTTACGGGACATCGTTTCCACCCCTCCACTTT
CASSYGTSFPPLHF
>14|NA|NA|TRBV5-1|TRBJ2-3
TGCGCCAGCAGCTTGGACAGCGGAACAGATACGCAGTATTTT
CASSLDSGTDTQYF
>14|NA|NA|TRBV4-3|TRBJ2-3
TGCGCCAGCAGATTGACAGCGCCCACAGATACGCAGTATTTT
CASRLTAPTDTQYF
>16|NA|once|TRBV4-1|TRBJ1-1
TGCGCCAGCAGCCAAGATATGATACAGGGCAACGGTGAAGCTTTCTTT
CASSQDMIQGNGEAFF
>16|NA|few|TRBV7-2|TRBJ1-6
TGTGCCAGCAGCTTAGCGCGGGCAGGGGTGGTATCACCCCTCCACTTT
CASSLARAGVVSPLHF
>13|TRBD2|NA|TRBV5-1|TRBJ2-5
TGCGCCAGCAGCTTGCGGGAGGGAGAGACCCAGTACTTC
CASSLREGETQYF
>15|NA|NA|TRBV10-3|TRBJ1-2
TGTGCCATCAGTGCCTCAGGGTTACCTAACTATGGCTACACCTTC
CAISASGLPNYGYTF
>17|NA|once|TRBV4-3|TRBJ1-1
TGCGCCAGCAGCCAAGGGGTCGTAGGAACCAGGGCTACTGAAGCTTTCTTT
CASSQGVVGTRATEAFF
>17|NA|NA|TRBV4-2|TRBJ2-1
TGTGCCAGCAGCCAAGATCCTCCGGGACACAAGAACAATGAGCAGTTCTTC
CASSQDPPGHKNNEQFF